These 22 T cell receptor beta chains originate from one sample sequenced in a study of blood T cell repertoires in COVID-19. Assay: immunoSEQ multiplex PCR; the TCRdb copy retains only in-frame clones and omits some. Here the sample spans around 150,000 clones, roughly 90% being singletons. What was sequenced was peripheral blood. Every receptor here comes from a man between 45 and 60 years old with active or convalescent COVID-19.

V gene TRBV11-2 combines with J gene TRBJ1-5; a weak D match, TRBD1 (5 bases). This CDR3 is 16 amino acids long. The V gene lost 0 bases and the J gene lost 2 bases, with 11 bases spanning the gap. The germline V gene encodes CDR1 SGHAT and CDR2 FQNNGV. The CDR3 DNA reads as TGTGCCAGCAGCTTAGACAGGGATTTAGGCAATCAGCCCCAGCATTTT. Protein product: CASSLDRDLGNQPQHF.

This chain connects TRBV6-5 to TRBJ1-1, with 9 bases matching TRBD1. Germline CDR1 reads MNHEY; CDR2 reads SVGAGI. CDR3 size: 13 residues. Trimming at V came to 7 bases and at J to 4 bases, leaving 4 bases not matched to a gene. CDR3 loop: CASTRDRATEAFF. Here the CDR3 DNA reads TGTGCCAGCACTCGGGACAGGGCCACTGAAGCTTTCTTT.

The J gene is TRBJ2-7, the V gene TRBV4-2; D ambiguous. Germline CDR1 and CDR2: LGHNA and YNFKEQ. The V end was cut by 5 bases, the J end by 2 bases, with 16 bases between. The CDR3 runs 15 residues. DNA for the CDR3: TGTGCCAGCAGCAAAAGTGACACCCCCACCTACGAGCAGTACTTC. Translated: CASSKSDTPTYEQYF.

This clone came up once. V gene TRBV11-3 combines with J gene TRBJ2-7; no clear D. V lost 3 bases and J lost 4, with 16 bases in between. CDR3 length equals 15 residues. The germline gives CDR1 SGHNT, CDR2 YENEEA. CDR3 coding DNA: TGTGCCAGCAGCTTCCGCCCCGATCCGAGATACGAGCAGTACTTC. It specifies CASSFRPDPRYEQYF.

CDR3 DNA sequence: TGTGCCAGCTCACCCCCTAGCGGGAGCCGCGACACCGGGGAGCTGTTTTTT. This sequence encodes CASSPPSGSRDTGELFF. The chain joins TRBV18 to TRBJ2-2, with 10 bases fitting TRBD2. This CDR3 comprises 17 residues. V gave up 3 bases and J gave up 3 bases; unmatched junction bases: 7. The germline gives CDR1 KGHSH, CDR2 LQKENI.

The chain employs TRBV2 and TRBJ2-3; 12 bases are a match to TRBD2. The germline gives CDR1 SNHLY, CDR2 FYNNEI. J gave up 3 bases and V 3 bases, and 19 bases lay outside the gene matches. The CDR3 totals 21 residues. This CDR3 is CASSDLKRLAGVKTRTDTQYF. CDR3 nucleotide sequence: TGTGCCAGCAGTGATCTAAAGAGACTAGCGGGAGTAAAGACCAGGACAGATACGCAGTATTTT.

The chain carries TRBV2 and TRBJ2-2, with TRBD2 identical over 7 bases. With V trimmed by 4 bases and J by 6 bases, 5 bases remained unmatched. The CDR3 is 14 amino acids. Germline values: CDR1 SNHLY, CDR2 FYNNEI. The CDR3 sequence: CASSAAGEAGELFF. The CDR3, as DNA: TGTGCCAGCAGTGCTGCGGGAGAGGCCGGGGAGCTGTTTTTT. Looking up the rest from reference TRBV2 and TRBJ2-2 gives the full variable domain: EPEVTQTPSHQVTQMGQEVILRCVPISNHLYFYWYRQILGQKVEFLVSFYNNEISEKSEIFDDQFSVERPDGSNFTLKIRSTKLEDSAMYFCASSAAGEAGELFFGEGSRLTVL.

The table lists this clone with a few counts. This chain connects TRBV10-1 to TRBJ2-7; weak D call: TRBD2 (6 bases). Trimming took 5 bases from V and 1 from J, leaving 9 bases between them. CDR1 and CDR2 (germline): WNHNN, SYGVQD (reference sequence). The CDR3 length is 13 residues. The CDR3 region is CASSPAGSYEQYF. The CDR3 DNA follows: TGCGCCAGCAGTCCAGCGGGTTCCTACGAGCAGTACTTC.

The V gene is TRBV7-2, the J gene TRBJ2-5; tentative D call: TRBD2 (5 bases). V shed 2 bases and J shed 5 bases, with 12 bases lying between them. The CDR3 sequence is 14 residues long. Germline-derived CDR1 and CDR2 are SGHTA and FQGNSA. The CDR3 region has the DNA TGTGCCAGCAGCTTATCCGGGGTTGGGGAGACCCAGTACTTC. It is translated as CASSLSGVGETQYF.

V and J are TRBV5-5 and TRBJ1-4; TRBD1 aligns across 9 bases. V shed 2 bases, J shed 9 bases, and the junction held 8 bases outside the gene matches. CDR3 length: 15 residues. Per the germline V gene, CDR1 is SGHKS and CDR2 is YYEKEE (reference sequence). The CDR3 loop is CASSFLVDRGKKLFF. In DNA form, the CDR3 reads TGTGCCAGCAGCTTCCTAGTGGACAGGGGAAAAAAACTGTTTTTT.

This chain links TRBV28 with TRBJ2-7; 11 bases map to TRBD1. Losses at the gene ends were 3 bases for V and 2 bases for J; bases not matched to a gene: 6. From germline, CDR1 is MDHEN and CDR2 SYDVKM. CDR3 length equals 16 residues. CDR3 in amino acids: CASSLYGTGGPYEQYF. The CDR3 DNA reads as TGTGCCAGCAGTTTGTATGGGACAGGGGGACCCTACGAGCAGTACTTC.

This clone has a single count. The chain couples TRBV3-1 (or the pseudogene TRBV3-2) to TRBJ2-2; TRBD1 aligns across 9 bases. J gave up 2 bases and V 3 bases, and 4 bases lay outside the gene matches. The germline V gene encodes CDR1 LGHDT and CDR2 YNNKEL (reference sequence). CDR3 length equals 16 residues. The CDR3 loop is CASSHPGQGNTGELFF. The CDR3 DNA reads as TGTGCCAGCAGCCACCCGGGACAGGGTAACACCGGGGAGCTGTTTTTT.

The V gene is TRBV29-1, the J gene TRBJ1-1, with 7 bases lining up with TRBD1. The germline V gene has CDR1 SQVTM and CDR2 ANQGSEA. Unmatched junction bases numbered 3, after V lost 2 bases and J lost 6 bases. This CDR3 has 12 amino acids. CDR3 amino acids: CSVEKGAAEAFF. The CDR3 DNA is TGCAGCGTTGAAAAGGGGGCCGCTGAAGCTTTCTTT.

This sequence joins TRBV4-1 and TRBJ1-2, with TRBD1 as a possible D gene (6 bases). Germline V gene lookup returns CDR1 MGHRA and CDR2 YSYEKL. This CDR3 is 15 amino acids long. V lost 0 bases to trimming and J lost 5 bases, with 13 bases between them. Here the CDR3 DNA reads TGCGCCAGCAGCCAAGACCCCCGGGGGGCATATGGCTACACCTTC. Its protein product is CASSQDPRGAYGYTF.

The chain employs TRBV5-1 and TRBJ2-7; 7 nucleotides line up with TRBD2. Germline values: CDR1 SGHRS, CDR2 YFSETQ. Trimming cost V 7 bases and J 0 bases; bases outside gene matches: 10. This CDR3 is built from 15 residues. The CDR3: CASSTGGTGSYEQYF. For the CDR3, the DNA is TGCGCCAGCTCTACCGGGGGGACGGGCTCCTACGAGCAGTACTTC.

This sequence joins TRBV7-6 and TRBJ2-1; TRBD2 matches at 14 bases. The CDR3 loop spans 17 amino acids. Germline values: CDR1 SGHVS, CDR2 FNYEAQ. The ends lost 5 bases at V and 5 bases at J; junction bases unmatched: 8. The CDR3 DNA reads as TGTGCCAGCAGCCCCGAGGGACTAGCGGGAGACCACAATGAGCAGTTCTTC. It codes for CASSPEGLAGDHNEQFF.

V and J are TRBV5-6 and TRBJ2-7; 10 bases match TRBD2. Germline V gene data show CDR1 as SGHDT and CDR2 as YYEEEE. With V trimmed by 0 bases and J by 3 bases, 15 bases remained unmatched. The CDR3 runs to 19 residues. The CDR3 nucleotides are TGTGCCAGCAGCTTGGTTAGTCGGAGGACTAGCGGTTCGGTCTACGAGCAGTACTTC. Amino acid sequence: CASSLVSRRTSGSVYEQYF.

This clone was seen repeatedly, ten times or more. Other DNA sequences from this sample encode an identical CDR3 as well. V and J are TRBV2 and TRBJ1-5; D gene ambiguous. V shed 0 bases and J shed 5 bases, with 11 bases lying between them. Germline V gene lookup returns CDR1 SNHLY and CDR2 FYNNEI. CDR3 length equals 15 residues. The DNA of the CDR3 is TGTGCCAGCAGTGAAGCGGTCGGGTCGTATCAGCCCCAGCATTTT. Translating gives CASSEAVGSYQPQHF.

The J gene is TRBJ1-1, the V gene TRBV7-2, with TRBD1 identical over 9 bases. The CDR3 runs 15 residues. V trimming: 3 bases; J trimming: 4 bases; junction bases outside the gene matches: 6. Per germline, CDR1 SGHTA and CDR2 FQGNSA. This chain's CDR3 is CASSFSGTGSTEAFF. CDR3 in DNA: TGTGCCAGCAGCTTTTCGGGGACAGGGAGCACTGAAGCTTTCTTT.

The V call is TRBV15, the J call TRBJ2-3; TRBD2 might be the D (5 bases). The germline gives CDR1 LNHNV, CDR2 YYDKDF (reference sequence). The CDR3 is 16 amino acids. V dropped 0 bases and J dropped 5 bases, with 15 bases sitting between them. In DNA form, the CDR3 reads TGTGCCACCAGCAGAGATCCCCCCACTAGGGTAGATACGCAGTATTTT. Its translation: CATSRDPPTRVDTQYF.

J is TRBJ2-7 and V is TRBV7-2; D gene unclear. CDR3 length: 14 residues. The V gene lost 4 bases and the J gene lost 3 bases, with 13 bases spanning the gap. Germline-derived CDR1 and CDR2 are SGHTA and FQGNSA. The CDR3 region is CASSSRGSGYEQYF. CDR3 DNA: TGTGCCAGCAGCTCTAGAGGATCCGGCTACGAGCAGTACTTC.

The chain is built from TRBV6-5 and TRBJ1-2, with unresolved D. The CDR3 spans 12 residues. Per germline, CDR1 MNHEY and CDR2 SVGAGI. Trimming removed 5 bases from V and 3 bases from J, with 7 bases in between. CDR3 nucleotide sequence: TGTGCCAGCAGTAACACCTACTATGGCTACACCTTC. Protein product: CASSNTYYGYTF.